The rows below give T cell receptor beta chains drawn from one sample of a study of OX40 agonist ivuxolimab in advanced cancers. Profiling relied on immunoSEQ multiplex PCR, and the TCRdb table lists in-frame clones only, not all of them. The data show roughly 30,000 clones, with about four fifths seen just once and over 15% held by the top ten. Here the sequenced sample was CD4+ or CD8+ T cells sorted from blood, taken in a trial of the OX40 agonist ivuxolimab. These receptors were obtained from an adult with an advanced solid tumor such as melanoma, head and neck, liver or kidney cancer. Both conserved end residues are part of each CDR3. Fields, in order: J gene, D gene, V gene, CDR3 length, clone size, CDR3 protein, CDR3 DNA. The D gene is left open where the match is weak. Clone size is not always given. Where it is, it says once, few, many or a class for expanded clones.

TRBJ2-3,TRBD2,TRBV13,17,few,CASSPMGLAARTDTQYF,TGTGCCAGCAGCCCCATGGGACTAGCGGCGCGCACAGATACGCAGTATTTT
TRBJ2-7,TRBD2,TRBV19,12,.,CASGTSGYEQYF,TGTGCCAGTGGGACTAGCGGCTACGAGCAGTACTTC
TRBJ1-5,TRBD1,TRBV30,15,.,CAWTRTGGENQPQHF,TGTGCCTGGACACGGACAGGGGGCGAGAATCAGCCCCAGCATTTT
TRBJ2-1,TRBD2,TRBV6-6,15,.,CASSYSSGSINEQFF,TGTGCCAGCAGTTACTCGAGCGGGAGTATCAATGAGCAGTTCTTC
TRBJ1-2,.,TRBV5-6,13,.,CASSPGHLYGYTF,TGTGCCAGCAGCCCCGGACACCTCTATGGCTACACCTTC
TRBJ2-7,TRBD2,TRBV27,15,.,CASSLGLALTYEQYF,TGTGCCAGCAGTCTGGGACTAGCGTTAACCTACGAGCAGTACTTC
TRBJ2-1,TRBD2,TRBV4-3,15,.,CASSQATSGYNEQFF,TGCGCCAGCAGCCAAGCTACTAGCGGGTACAATGAGCAGTTCTTC
TRBJ1-3,.,TRBV13,15,.,CASSQDRTSGNTIYF,TGTGCCAGCAGCCAAGACAGGACCTCTGGAAACACCATATATTTT
TRBJ1-2,.,TRBV28,13,once,CASSLLGSYGYTF,TGTGCCAGCAGTTTACTCGGGAGTTATGGCTACACCTTC
TRBJ1-2,TRBD1,TRBV6-5,14,medium-sized,CASGLSGQIYGYTF,TGTGCCAGCGGACTTTCGGGACAGATATATGGCTACACCTTC
TRBJ2-7,TRBD1,TRBV11-2,14,.,CASSFGSGGGEQYF,TGTGCCAGCAGCTTTGGATCAGGGGGCGGCGAGCAGTACTTC
TRBJ2-2,TRBD2,TRBV6-5,14,.,CVSGSSGGTGELFF,TGTGTGTCCGGTTCTAGCGGAGGCACCGGGGAGCTGTTTTTT
TRBJ1-1,TRBD1,TRBV14,15,.,CASARGGQMNTEAFF,TGTGCCAGCGCCCGAGGGGGACAGATGAACACTGAAGCTTTCTTT
TRBJ2-7,.,TRBV6-6,15,.,CASSYSSITSYEQYF,TGTGCCAGCAGTTACTCCAGCATAACCTCCTACGAGCAGTACTTC
TRBJ1-1,.,TRBV27,14,once,CASSLARGNTEAFF,TGTGCCAGCAGTTTAGCTCGGGGGAACACTGAAGCTTTCTTT
TRBJ2-3,TRBD2,TRBV27,18,once,CASSPWDWRGGPSDTQYF,TGTGCCAGCAGTCCGTGGGACTGGCGGGGGGGCCCGTCAGATACGCAGTATTTT
TRBJ1-3,TRBD1,TRBV11-2,15,.,CASSLTGDFGNTIYF,TGTGCCAGCAGCTTAACAGGGGATTTTGGAAACACCATATATTTT
TRBJ2-7,TRBD1,TRBV5-1,15,.,CASSLEGQGSSEQYF,TGCGCCAGCAGCTTGGAGGGACAGGGGTCGTCCGAGCAGTACTTC
TRBJ2-1,.,TRBV27,14,few,CASSLSPTYNEQFF,TGTGCCAGCAGTTTATCACCCACCTACAATGAGCAGTTCTTC
TRBJ2-1,.,TRBV5-1,16,.,CASSLASGVSYNEQFF,TGCGCCAGCAGCTTGGCCTCGGGGGTCTCCTACAATGAGCAGTTCTTC
TRBJ2-7,.,TRBV4-1,14,.,CASSQMDSSYEQYF,TGCGCCAGCAGCCAAATGGACAGCTCCTACGAGCAGTACTTC
TRBJ2-7,.,TRBV11-2,14,.,CASDTVLDNYEQYF,TGTGCCAGCGATACGGTATTAGACAACTACGAGCAGTACTTC
TRBJ1-1,.,TRBV15,15,.,CATSRGVGRNTEAFF,TGTGCCACCAGCAGAGGGGTCGGGAGGAACACTGAAGCTTTCTTT
TRBJ1-1,.,TRBV7-8,14,.,CASSLENVRTEAFF,TGTGCCAGCAGCTTAGAAAACGTCCGCACTGAAGCTTTCTTT
TRBJ1-1,.,TRBV11-2,11,few,CASGTTGGAFF,TGTGCCAGCGGCACAACGGGGGGGGCTTTCTTT
TRBJ2-7,TRBD1,TRBV30,12,.,CASRDRAYEQYF,TGTGCCTCCCGGGACAGGGCCTACGAGCAGTACTTC
TRBJ2-7,.,TRBV21-1,15,.,CASSNQGAPTYEQYF,TGTGCCAGCAGCAACCAGGGGGCACCGACCTACGAGCAGTACTTC
TRBJ2-7,TRBD1,TRBV7-9,17,medium-sized,CASSSPGGTGGSYEQYF,TGTGCCAGCAGCTCCCCCGGCGGGACAGGGGGCTCCTACGAGCAGTACTTC